This T cell receptor (beta chain) derives from a study of identical twins. The study's findings and limits: Possibly, invariant MAIT and iNKT cells partly confounded zero-insertion analyses. High-abundance cord blood beta clonotypes had fewer insertions; memory repertoires showed none. Low generation-probability sequences were in excess among twin-shared out-of-frame alpha sequences.

Note on this clonotype: Its antigen is unidentified.

Germline V gene sequence: CDR1 KGHDR, CDR2 SFDVKD. The CDR3 consists of 15 residues. Losses at the gene ends were 4 bases for V and 1 base for J; bases not matched to a gene: 4. Via MiXCR, TCRdb re-called the 5' RACE reads, giving one row per CDR3 protein. The profile shows approximately 630,000 distinct CDR3 sequences, less than 9% of them singletons. These same data were also listed under a study on yellow fever vaccine responses in identical twins.

What was sequenced was PBMCs. The clonotype was recovered from a woman aged 18 to 35 in good health. The J gene is TRBJ2-5, the V gene TRBV24-1, with 8 bases aligning to TRBD2. CDR3 in amino acids: CATSDKLAVQETQYF. CDR3 DNA sequence: TGTGCCACCAGTGACAAACTAGCGGTCCAAGAGACCCAGTACTTC.